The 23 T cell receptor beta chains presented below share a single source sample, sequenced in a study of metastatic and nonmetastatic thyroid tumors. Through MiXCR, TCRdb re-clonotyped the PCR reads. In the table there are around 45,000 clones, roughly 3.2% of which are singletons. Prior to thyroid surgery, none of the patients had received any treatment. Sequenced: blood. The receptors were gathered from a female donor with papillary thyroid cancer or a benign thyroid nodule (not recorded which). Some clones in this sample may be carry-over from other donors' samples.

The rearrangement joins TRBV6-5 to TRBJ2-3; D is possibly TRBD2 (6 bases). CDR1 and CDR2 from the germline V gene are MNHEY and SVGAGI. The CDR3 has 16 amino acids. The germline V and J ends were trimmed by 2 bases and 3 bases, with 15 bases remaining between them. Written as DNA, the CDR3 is TGTGCCAGCAGTTACGGGGCTGGGGGGAGGACAGATACGCAGTATTTT. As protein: CASSYGAGGRTDTQYF.

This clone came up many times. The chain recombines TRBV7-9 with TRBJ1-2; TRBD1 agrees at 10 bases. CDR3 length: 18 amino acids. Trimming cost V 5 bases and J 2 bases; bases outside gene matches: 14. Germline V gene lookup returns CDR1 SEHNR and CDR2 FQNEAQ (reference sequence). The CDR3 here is CASSPHIGGTGANYGYTF. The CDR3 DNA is TGTGCCAGCAGCCCACATATTGGGGGGACAGGGGCAAACTATGGCTACACCTTC.

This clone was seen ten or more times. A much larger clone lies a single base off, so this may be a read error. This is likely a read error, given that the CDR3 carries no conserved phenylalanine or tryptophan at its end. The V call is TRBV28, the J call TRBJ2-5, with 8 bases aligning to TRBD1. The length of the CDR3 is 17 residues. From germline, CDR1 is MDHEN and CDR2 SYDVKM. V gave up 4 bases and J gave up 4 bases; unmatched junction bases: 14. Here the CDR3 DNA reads TGTGCCAGCAGTTCACCGGGACAGGCCTCGTCTCGAGAGACCCAGTACCTC. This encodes CASSSPGQASSRETQYL.

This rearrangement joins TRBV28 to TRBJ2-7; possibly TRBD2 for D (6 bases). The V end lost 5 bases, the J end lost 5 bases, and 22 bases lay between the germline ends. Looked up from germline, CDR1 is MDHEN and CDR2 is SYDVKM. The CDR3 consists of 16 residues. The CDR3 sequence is CASSHTGTGTANEQYF. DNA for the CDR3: TGTGCCAGCAGTCACACAGGTACCGGGACTGCCAACGAGCAGTACTTC.

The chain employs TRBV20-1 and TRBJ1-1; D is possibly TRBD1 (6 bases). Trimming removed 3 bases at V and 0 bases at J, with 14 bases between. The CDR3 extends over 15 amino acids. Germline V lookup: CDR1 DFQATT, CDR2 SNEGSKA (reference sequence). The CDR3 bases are TGCAGTGCTAGCTCAGGGGATTCCCTGAACACTGAAGCTTTCTTT. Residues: CSASSGDSLNTEAFF.

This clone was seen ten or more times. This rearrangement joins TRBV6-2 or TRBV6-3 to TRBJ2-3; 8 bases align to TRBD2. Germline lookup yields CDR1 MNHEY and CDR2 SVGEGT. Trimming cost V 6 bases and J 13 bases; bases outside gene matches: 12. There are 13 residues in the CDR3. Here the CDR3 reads CASRELAARGEYF. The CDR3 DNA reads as TGTGCCAGCAGAGAACTAGCGGCCCGGGGGGAGTATTTT.

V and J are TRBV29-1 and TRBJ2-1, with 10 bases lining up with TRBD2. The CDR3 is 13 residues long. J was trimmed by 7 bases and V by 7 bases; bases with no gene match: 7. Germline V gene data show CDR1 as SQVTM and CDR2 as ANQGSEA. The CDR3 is CSGAGGQVNEQFF. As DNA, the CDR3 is TGCAGCGGAGCGGGAGGGCAGGTAAATGAGCAGTTCTTC.

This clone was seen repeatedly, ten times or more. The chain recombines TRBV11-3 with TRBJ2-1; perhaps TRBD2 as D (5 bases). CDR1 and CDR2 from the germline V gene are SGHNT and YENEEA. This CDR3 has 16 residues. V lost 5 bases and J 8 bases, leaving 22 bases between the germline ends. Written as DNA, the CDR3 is TGTGCCAGCAGCCCCCGCTTTGGCACGGGGAGAGATGAGCAGTTCTTC. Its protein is CASSPRFGTGRDEQFF. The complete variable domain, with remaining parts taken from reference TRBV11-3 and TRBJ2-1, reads EAGVVQSPRYKIIEKKQPVAFWCNPISGHNTLYWYLQNLGQGPELLIRYENEEAVDDSQLPKDRFSAERLKGVDSTLKIQPAELGDSAVYLCASSPRFGTGRDEQFFGPGTRLTVL.

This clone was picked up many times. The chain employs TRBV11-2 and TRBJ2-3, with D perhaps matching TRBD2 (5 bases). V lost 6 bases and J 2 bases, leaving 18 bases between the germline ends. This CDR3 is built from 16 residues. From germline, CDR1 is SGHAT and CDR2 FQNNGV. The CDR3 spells CASRPLSPGSTDTQYF. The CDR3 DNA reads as TGTGCCAGCAGGCCCCTTTCCCCGGGGTCCACAGATACGCAGTATTTT.

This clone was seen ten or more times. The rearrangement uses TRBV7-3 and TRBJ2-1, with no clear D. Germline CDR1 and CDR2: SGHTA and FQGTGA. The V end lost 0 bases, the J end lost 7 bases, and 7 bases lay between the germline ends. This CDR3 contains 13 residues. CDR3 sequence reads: CASSLTWGNEQFF. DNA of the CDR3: TGTGCCAGCAGCTTAACGTGGGGAAATGAGCAGTTCTTC.

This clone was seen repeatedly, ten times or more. CDR3 residues: CASSIGTGEAEAFF. Written as DNA, the CDR3 is TGTGCCAGTAGTATAGGGACAGGGGAGGCTGAAGCTTTCTTT. The chain joins TRBV19 to TRBJ1-1; the match to TRBD1 covers 9 bases. The V gene end was trimmed by 1 base and the J gene end by 6 bases; junction bases not matched to a gene: 3. Germline CDR1 reads LNHDA; CDR2 reads SQIVND (reference sequence). There are 14 residues in the CDR3. The full variable domain, with the rest looked up from reference TRBV19 and TRBJ1-1, is DGGITQSPKYLFRKEGQNVTLSCEQNLNHDAMYWYRQDPGQGLRLIYYSQIVNDFQKGDIAEGYSVSREKKESFPLTVTSAQKNPTAFYLCASSIGTGEAEAFFGQGTRLTVV.

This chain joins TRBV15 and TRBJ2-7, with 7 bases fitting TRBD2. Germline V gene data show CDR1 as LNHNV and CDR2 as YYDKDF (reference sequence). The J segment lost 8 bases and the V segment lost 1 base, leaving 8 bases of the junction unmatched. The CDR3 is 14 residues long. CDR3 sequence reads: CATSRGVSGPKQYF. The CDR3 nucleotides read TGTGCCACCAGCAGAGGTGTTAGCGGGCCTAAGCAGTACTTC.

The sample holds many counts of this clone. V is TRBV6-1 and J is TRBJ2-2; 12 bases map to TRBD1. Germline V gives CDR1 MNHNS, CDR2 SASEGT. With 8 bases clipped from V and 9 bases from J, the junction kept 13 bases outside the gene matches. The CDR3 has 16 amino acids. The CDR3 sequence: CASGLLWDRGPRELFF. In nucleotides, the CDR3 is TGTGCCAGCGGATTACTTTGGGACAGGGGGCCAAGGGAGCTGTTTTTT.

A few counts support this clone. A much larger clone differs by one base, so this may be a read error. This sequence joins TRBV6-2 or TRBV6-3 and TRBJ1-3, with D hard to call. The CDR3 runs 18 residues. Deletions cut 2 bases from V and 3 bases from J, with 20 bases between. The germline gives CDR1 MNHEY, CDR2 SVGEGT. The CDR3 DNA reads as TGTGCCAGCAGTTACAGCGCAGGCCAAACGAGCTATGGAAACACCATATATTTT. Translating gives CASSYSAGQTSYGNTIYF.

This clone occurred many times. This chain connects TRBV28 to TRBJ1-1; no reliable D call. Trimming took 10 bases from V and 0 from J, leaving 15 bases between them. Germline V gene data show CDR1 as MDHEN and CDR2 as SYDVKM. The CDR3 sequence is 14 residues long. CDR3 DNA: TGTGCCACCGGGTCAGGACCAATGAACACTGAAGCTTTCTTT. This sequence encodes CATGSGPMNTEAFF.

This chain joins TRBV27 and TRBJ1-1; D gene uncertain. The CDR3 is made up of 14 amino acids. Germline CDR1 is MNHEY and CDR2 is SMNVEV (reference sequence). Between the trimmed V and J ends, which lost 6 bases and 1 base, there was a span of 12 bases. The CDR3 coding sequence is TGTGCCAGCAGGGACCTCGTCAGGAACACTGAAGCTTTCTTT. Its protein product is CASRDLVRNTEAFF.

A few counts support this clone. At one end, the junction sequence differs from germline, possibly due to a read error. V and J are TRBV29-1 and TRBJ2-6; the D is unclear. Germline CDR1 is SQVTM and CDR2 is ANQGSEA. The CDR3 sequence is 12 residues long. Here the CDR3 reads CSVGSGANVLTF. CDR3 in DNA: TGCAGCGTAGGCTCTGGTGCCAACGTCCTGACTTTC.

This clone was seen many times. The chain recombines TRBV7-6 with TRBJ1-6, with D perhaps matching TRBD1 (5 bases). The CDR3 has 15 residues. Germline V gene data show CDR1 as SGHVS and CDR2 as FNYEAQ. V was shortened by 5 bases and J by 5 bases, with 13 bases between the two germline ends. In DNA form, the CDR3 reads TGTGCCAGCAGCCTAGGGACTGGGAATAATTCACCCCTCCACTTT. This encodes CASSLGTGNNSPLHF.

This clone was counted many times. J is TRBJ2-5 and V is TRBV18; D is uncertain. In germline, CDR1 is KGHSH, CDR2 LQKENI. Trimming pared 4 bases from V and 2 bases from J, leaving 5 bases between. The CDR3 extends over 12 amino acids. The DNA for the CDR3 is TGTGCCAGCTCACTCGTACAAGAGACCCAGTACTTC. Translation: CASSLVQETQYF.

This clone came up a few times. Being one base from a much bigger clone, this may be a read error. The CDR3 DNA sequence: TGTGTCACCCTGGGACAGGCGGCCTACGAGCAGTACTTC. This gives the protein CVTLGQAAYEQYF. This chain connects TRBV6-1 to TRBJ2-7, with 8 bases matching TRBD1. Germline lookup yields CDR1 MNHNS and CDR2 SASEGT. This CDR3 contains 13 residues.

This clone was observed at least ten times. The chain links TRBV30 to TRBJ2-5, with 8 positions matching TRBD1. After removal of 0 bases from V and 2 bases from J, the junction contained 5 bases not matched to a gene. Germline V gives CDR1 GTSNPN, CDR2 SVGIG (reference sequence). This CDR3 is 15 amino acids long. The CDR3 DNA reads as TGTGCCTGGAGTGTATACGGACAGGGACAAGAGACCCAGTACTTC. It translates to CAWSVYGQGQETQYF.

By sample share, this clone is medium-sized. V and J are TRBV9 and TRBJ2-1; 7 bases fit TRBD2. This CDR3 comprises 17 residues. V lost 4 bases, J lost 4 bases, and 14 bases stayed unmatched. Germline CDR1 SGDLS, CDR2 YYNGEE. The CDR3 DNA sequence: TGTGCCAGCAGCAAGAGAGGGTGGCTAGCGGAGTACAATGAGCAGTTCTTC. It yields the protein CASSKRGWLAEYNEQFF. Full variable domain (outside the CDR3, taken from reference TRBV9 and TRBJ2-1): DSGVTQTPKHLITATGQRVTLRCSPRSGDLSVYWYQQSLDQGLQFLIQYYNGEERAKGNILERFSAQQFPDLHSELNLSSLELGDSALYFCASSKRGWLAEYNEQFFGPGTRLTVL.

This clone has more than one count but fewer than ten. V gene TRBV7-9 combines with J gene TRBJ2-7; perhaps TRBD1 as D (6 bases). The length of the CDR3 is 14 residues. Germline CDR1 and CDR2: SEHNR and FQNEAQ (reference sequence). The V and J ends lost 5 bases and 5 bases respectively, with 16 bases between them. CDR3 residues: CASSPSTGLHEQYF. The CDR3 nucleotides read TGTGCCAGCAGCCCCAGTACAGGGTTACACGAGCAGTACTTC.